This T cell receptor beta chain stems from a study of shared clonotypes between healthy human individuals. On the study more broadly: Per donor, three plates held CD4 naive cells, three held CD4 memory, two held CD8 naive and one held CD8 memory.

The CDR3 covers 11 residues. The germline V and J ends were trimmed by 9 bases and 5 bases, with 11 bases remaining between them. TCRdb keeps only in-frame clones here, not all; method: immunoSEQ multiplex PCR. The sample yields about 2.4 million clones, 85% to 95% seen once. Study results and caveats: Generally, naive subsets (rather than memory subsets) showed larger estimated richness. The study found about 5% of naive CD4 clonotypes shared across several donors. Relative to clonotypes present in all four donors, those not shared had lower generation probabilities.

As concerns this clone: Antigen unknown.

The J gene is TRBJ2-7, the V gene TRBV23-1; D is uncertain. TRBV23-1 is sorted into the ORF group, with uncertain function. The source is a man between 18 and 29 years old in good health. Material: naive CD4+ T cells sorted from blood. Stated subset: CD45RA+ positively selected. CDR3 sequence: CASTTSDEQYF. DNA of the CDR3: TGCGCCAGTACTACATCCGACGAGCAGTACTTC.